This T cell receptor beta chain emerged from a study of T cells in Graves' hyperthyroidism and ophthalmopathy. Background on the study: Staff took peripheral blood when the initial diagnosis was made, before any treatment began.

Amplification yielded TCR beta CDR3 regions, with RNA transcripts as the source. The TCR CDR3 first-round RT-PCR relied on the HTBI primer set. TCRdb fed the multiplex PCR reads into MiXCR, producing one record per CDR3 protein. The sample carries 600,000 to 650,000 distinct CDR3 sequences, around 15% recorded once. Graves' hyperthyroidism was deemed stable absent ophthalmopathy progression within 18 months. PBMCs were derived from roughly 10 ml fresh peripheral blood. Looked up from germline, CDR1 is SGHDT and CDR2 is YYEEEE. The CDR3 is made up of 19 amino acids. J was trimmed by 7 bases and V by 4 bases; bases with no gene match: 16. General study points: Median prediction lead before ophthalmopathy onset was about 6.3 months with the model.

In regard to this clonotype: Its cognate antigen is unknown.

This chain links TRBV5-6 with TRBJ2-1; the match to TRBD2 covers 14 bases. The TCR sequence derives from a woman aged 25 to 39 with Graves' hyperthyroidism. Sample: blood. CDR3 nucleotide sequence: TGTGCCAGCAGCCTCACACCGGGACTAGCGGGAGAAAGGCGAAATGAGCAGTTCTTC. It is translated as CASSLTPGLAGERRNEQFF.